This TCR beta chain was recorded in a study of CD8+ T cells in alopecia areata. CDR1 and CDR2 (germline): MNHEY, SMNVEV (reference sequence). CDR3 size: 17 residues. After removal of 0 bases from V and 4 bases from J, the junction contained 10 bases not matched to a gene. Treatment noted: oral pan-JAK inhibitor, 5-10 mg twice daily. TCR sequencing used cDNA made by reverse transcription of extracted RNA. Produced via immunoSEQ multiplex PCR; TCRdb's table is partial and in-frame only. The sample consists of roughly 40,000 clones, about three fifths of them appearing once. Sequencing used CD8+ T cells sorted from blood, obtained at week 4, from a patient treated with tofacitinib. V and J are TRBV27 and TRBJ2-5; TRBD1 aligns across 8 bases. This receptor was identified in a human donor with alopecia areata. CDR3 nucleotide sequence: TGTGCCAGCAGTTTATCTGAAGGACAGGGAAGGGCAGAGACCCAGTACTTC. This codes for CASSLSEGQGRAETQYF.